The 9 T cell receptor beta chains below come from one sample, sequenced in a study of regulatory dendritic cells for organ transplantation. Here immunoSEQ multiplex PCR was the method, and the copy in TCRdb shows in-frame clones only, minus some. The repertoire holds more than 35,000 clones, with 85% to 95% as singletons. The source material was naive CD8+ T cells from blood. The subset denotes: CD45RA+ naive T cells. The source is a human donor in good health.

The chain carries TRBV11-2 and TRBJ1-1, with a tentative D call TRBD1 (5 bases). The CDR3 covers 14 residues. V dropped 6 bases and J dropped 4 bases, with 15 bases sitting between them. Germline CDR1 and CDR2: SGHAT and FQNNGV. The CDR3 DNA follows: TGTGCCAGCAGACCCGGGGGGTTGGGCACTGAAGCTTTCTTT. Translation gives CASRPGGLGTEAFF.

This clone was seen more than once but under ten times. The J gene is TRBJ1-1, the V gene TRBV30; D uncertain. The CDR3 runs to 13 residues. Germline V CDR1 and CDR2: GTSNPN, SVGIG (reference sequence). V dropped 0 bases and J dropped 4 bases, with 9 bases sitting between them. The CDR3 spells CAWSVRLGTEAFF. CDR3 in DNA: TGTGCCTGGAGTGTACGGTTGGGCACTGAAGCTTTCTTT. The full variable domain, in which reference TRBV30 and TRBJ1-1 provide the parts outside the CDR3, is SQTIHQWPATLVQPVGSPLSLECTVEGTSNPNLYWYRQAAGRGLQLLFYSVGIGQISSEVPQNLSASRPQDRQFILSSKKLLLSDSGFYLCAWSVRLGTEAFFGQGTRLTVV.

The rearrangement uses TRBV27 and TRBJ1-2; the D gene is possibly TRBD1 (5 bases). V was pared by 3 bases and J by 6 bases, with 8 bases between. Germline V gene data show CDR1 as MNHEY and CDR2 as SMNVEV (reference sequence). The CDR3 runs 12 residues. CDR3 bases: TGTGCCAGCAGTTTTGGGGGGGATGGCTACACCTTC. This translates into CASSFGGDGYTF.

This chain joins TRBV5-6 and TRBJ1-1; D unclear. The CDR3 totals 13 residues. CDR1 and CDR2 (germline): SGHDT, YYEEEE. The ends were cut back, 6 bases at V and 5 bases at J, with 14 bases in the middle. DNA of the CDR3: TGTGCCAGCACGGACCCAGGAGTGACTGAAGCTTTCTTT. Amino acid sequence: CASTDPGVTEAFF.

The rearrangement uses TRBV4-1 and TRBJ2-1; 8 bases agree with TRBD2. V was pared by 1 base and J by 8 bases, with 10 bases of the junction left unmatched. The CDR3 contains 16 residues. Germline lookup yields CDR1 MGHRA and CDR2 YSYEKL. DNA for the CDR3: TGCGCCAGCAGCCAAGGGAGCGGGGGCAGGGGCCATGAGCAGTTCTTC. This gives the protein CASSQGSGGRGHEQFF.

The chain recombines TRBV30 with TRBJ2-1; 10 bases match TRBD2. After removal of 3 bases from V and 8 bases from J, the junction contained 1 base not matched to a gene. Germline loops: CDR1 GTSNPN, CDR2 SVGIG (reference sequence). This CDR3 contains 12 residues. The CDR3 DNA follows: TGTGCCTGGAGCCTAGCGGGGGATGAGCAGTTCTTC. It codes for CAWSLAGDEQFF.

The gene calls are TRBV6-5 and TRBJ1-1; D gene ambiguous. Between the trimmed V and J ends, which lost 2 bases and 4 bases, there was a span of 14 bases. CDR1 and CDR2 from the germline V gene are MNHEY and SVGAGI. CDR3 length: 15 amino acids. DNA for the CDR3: TGTGCCAGCAGTTACGCCCCCGGGCCGGGCACTGAAGCTTTCTTT. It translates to CASSYAPGPGTEAFF.

In nucleotides, the CDR3 is TGCAGCGGAGAATCAGGGAGAGGCTACACCTTC. It yields the protein CSGESGRGYTF. The rearrangement joins TRBV29-1 to TRBJ1-2; D is perhaps TRBD1 (5 bases). V lost 7 bases, J lost 8 bases, and 14 bases lay in between. Germline V gene sequence: CDR1 SQVTM, CDR2 ANQGSEA. This CDR3 is built from 11 residues.

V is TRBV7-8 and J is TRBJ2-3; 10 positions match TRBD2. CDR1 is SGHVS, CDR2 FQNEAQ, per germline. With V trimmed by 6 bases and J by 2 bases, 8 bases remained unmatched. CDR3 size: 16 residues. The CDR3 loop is CASSLLAGGPTDTQYF. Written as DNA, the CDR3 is TGTGCCAGCAGTTTATTAGCGGGGGGTCCCACAGATACGCAGTATTTT.